This T cell receptor (beta chain) was sequenced for a study of OX40 agonist ivuxolimab in advanced cancers. The overall study: A diagnosis of hepatocellular carcinoma, melanoma, renal cell or head and neck cancer was present in dose-escalation patients. Partial responses were achieved by three patients, of whom one had hepatocellular carcinoma and two had cutaneous melanoma. Aged roughly 23 to 80 with a mean of approximately 60 years, they were less than 90% male.

Findings and limits, study-wide: More expanded clones were found, on average, in CD8+ than in CD4+ T cells.

Trimming shortened V by 4 bases and J by 4 bases, and 2 bases separated the two germline ends. The CDR3 extends over 10 amino acids. CDR1 and CDR2 (germline): MGHDK, SYGVNS. Only a few counts were recorded for this clone. Its specificity is not known. Being one base from a much bigger clone, this may be a read error. The sample contains more than one DNA sequence encoding this CDR3. Repertoires were generated with immunoSEQ multiplex PCR, while TCRdb's copy carries only in-frame clones and drops some. The data show 28,000 or so clones, with more than 75% seen just once and more than 20% held by the top ten.

The origin of this receptor is an adult with an advanced solid tumor such as melanoma, head and neck, liver or kidney cancer. The V and J genes are TRBV25-1 and TRBJ2-7, with D hard to call. The sample was CD4+ or CD8+ T cells sorted from blood, taken in a trial of the OX40 agonist ivuxolimab. CDR3 loop: CASSGYEQYF. CDR3 DNA: TGTGCCAGCAGTGGTTACGAGCAGTACTTC.